The 26 T cell receptor beta chains presented below share a single source sample, sequenced in a study of CD8 T cells in ankylosing spondylitis. TCRdb recomputed calls from the 5' RACE reads with MiXCR, one row per CDR3 protein. Of about 250,000 distinct CDR3 sequences in the sample, around 25% were seen once. Specimen: blood, either unsorted or a sorted T cell fraction (not recorded which). These receptors all stem from a male donor with ankylosing spondylitis or in good health (not recorded which).

This clonotype has ten or more counts. V gene TRBV3-1 combines with J gene TRBJ1-6; D is perhaps TRBD1 (6 bases). V lost 3 bases to trimming and J lost 7 bases, with 10 bases between them. This CDR3 comprises 14 residues. Germline V CDR1 and CDR2: LGHDT, YNNKEL (reference sequence). CDR3 coding DNA: TGTGCCAGCAGCCATACAGGGCGGAATTCACCCCTCCACTTT. This codes for CASSHTGRNSPLHF.

CDR3 region: CASSQVILGQGNEQFF. In nucleotides, the CDR3 is TGCGCCAGCAGTCAGGTCATTCTGGGACAGGGGAACGAGCAGTTCTTC. The rearrangement links TRBV23-1 to TRBJ2-1; 10 nucleotides align to TRBD1. TRBV23-1 is recorded as an ORF, its role being uncertain. The CDR3 contains 16 residues. V shed 3 bases and J 10 bases; nucleotides not matched to a gene: 12.

This clonotype was recorded a few times. V usage is TRBV12-3 or TRBV12-4 and J usage is TRBJ2-7; D may be TRBD2 (6 bases). V dropped 6 bases and J dropped 9 bases, with 21 bases sitting between them. CDR3 length equals 14 residues. Written as DNA, the CDR3 is TGTGCCAGCAGCCCCCCGGGGGTGGGGTCTGCGCAGTACTTC. It encodes CASSPPGVGSAQYF.

The table lists this clonotype with many counts. The chain joins TRBV29-1 to TRBJ2-1; D remains ambiguous. Germline CDR1 SQVTM, CDR2 ANQGSEA. CDR3 length: 12 residues. With 4 bases removed from V and 5 bases from J, the gap between germline ends came to 9 bases. The CDR3 reads CSVGRVNNEQFF. CDR3 DNA: TGCAGCGTTGGCCGCGTTAACAATGAGCAGTTCTTC.

This clonotype was detected a few times. The genes are TRBV7-9 and TRBJ1-5; D perhaps matches TRBD1 (6 bases). The V end was cut by 6 bases, the J end by 1 base, with 13 bases between. CDR3 length: 15 residues. Germline V lookup: CDR1 SEHNR, CDR2 FQNEAQ (reference sequence). CDR3: CASSLDRTSNQPQHF. For the CDR3, the DNA is TGTGCCAGCAGTCTAGACAGGACCAGCAATCAGCCCCAGCATTTT.

The chain couples TRBV12-3 or TRBV12-4 to TRBJ2-2; 8 nucleotides agree with TRBD1. V lost 6 bases to trimming and J lost 4 bases; unmatched junction nucleotides: 4. The CDR3 spans 14 residues. CDR3 sequence: CASSRQGITGELFF. CDR3 sequence (DNA): TGTGCCAGCAGCCGACAGGGGATCACCGGGGAGCTGTTTTTT.

This clonotype was detected only a few times. The chain uses TRBV20-1 and TRBJ2-1; unclear D gene. The CDR3 is made up of 11 amino acids. Trimming stripped 2 bases from V and 6 bases from J, with 5 bases between. Germline CDR1 reads DFQATT; CDR2 reads SNEGSKA (reference sequence). Here the CDR3 reads CSARSRNEQFF. The CDR3 nucleotides read TGCAGTGCTAGATCTCGCAATGAGCAGTTCTTC.

This clonotype was observed at least ten times. V is TRBV20-1 and J is TRBJ2-5; 8 positions match TRBD1. In germline, CDR1 is DFQATT, CDR2 SNEGSKA (reference sequence). This CDR3 has 14 residues. V lost 2 bases and J lost 7; bases outside the gene matches: 9. The CDR3 sequence: CSARRTGSRGTQYF. CDR3 DNA: TGCAGTGCTAGAAGGACAGGGAGTCGAGGGACCCAGTACTTC.

This clonotype occurred many times. The chain recombines TRBV7-9 with TRBJ1-4; D not certain. The V end was cut by 5 bases, the J end by 0 bases, with 10 bases between. This CDR3 region has 15 residues. Per germline, CDR1 SEHNR and CDR2 FQNEAQ (reference sequence). The CDR3 bases are TGTGCCAGCAGCCCTAGGAAATCAACTAATGAAAAACTGTTTTTT. It translates to CASSPRKSTNEKLFF.

This chain joins TRBV29-1 and TRBJ2-1; 8 nucleotides match TRBD1. The trim removed 4 bases at V and 9 bases at J, leaving 11 bases unmatched. The CDR3 covers 14 residues. Germline CDR1 reads SQVTM; CDR2 reads ANQGSEA. The CDR3: CSVAGQENWGEQFF. The CDR3 DNA follows: TGCAGCGTTGCGGGACAGGAAAATTGGGGTGAGCAGTTCTTC.

This clonotype has just a few counts. The rearrangement links TRBV20-1 to TRBJ1-1; 7 nucleotides align to TRBD1. The CDR3 runs to 13 residues. Germline assignment: CDR1 DFQATT and CDR2 SNEGSKA (reference sequence). V was clipped by 5 bases and J by 5 bases; unmatched bases: 8. This chain's CDR3 is CSALGGGQTEAFF. CDR3 nucleotide sequence: TGCAGTGCTCTGGGAGGGGGACAGACTGAAGCTTTCTTT.

On this clonotype itself: A much more abundant neighbour one base away suggests this may be a read error. The gene calls are TRBV20-1 and TRBJ2-1, with 8 positions matching TRBD1. CDR3 length: 15 residues. Germline CDR1 is DFQATT and CDR2 is SNEGSKA (reference sequence). Written as DNA, the CDR3 is TGCTGTGCTAGGGATCCCAGGGGGCGAAACAATGAGCAGTTCTTC. Its protein product is CCARDPRGRNNEQFF.

This clonotype was seen repeatedly, ten times or more. DNA of the CDR3: TGCAGTCCTCGGACTAGCGTCTACAATGAGCAGTTCTTC. This encodes CSPRTSVYNEQFF. This chain connects TRBV20-1 to TRBJ2-1; 9 positions match TRBD2. V lost 8 bases, J lost 3 bases, and 5 bases stayed unmatched. Germline V gives CDR1 DFQATT, CDR2 SNEGSKA (reference sequence). The CDR3 sequence is 13 residues long.

The chain uses TRBV20-1 and TRBJ2-4; 11 bases map to TRBD2. CDR1 is DFQATT, CDR2 SNEGSKA, per germline (reference sequence). The CDR3 has 17 residues. Trimming removed 0 bases from V and 15 bases from J; junction bases left unmatched: 19. The CDR3 sequence is CSARDSRSGGASHGRYF. The CDR3 DNA reads TGCAGTGCTAGAGATTCCCGTAGCGGGGGGGCGTCTCACGGTCGGTACTTC.

This clonotype has ten or more counts. The V call is TRBV10-3, the J call TRBJ2-2, with 8 positions matching TRBD2. The V gene's germline CDR1 is ENHRY and CDR2 SYGVKD. The CDR3 has 14 residues. Trimming cost V 11 bases and J 0 bases; bases outside gene matches: 5. The CDR3 nucleotides are TGTGCCTCGCGGGGGGCAGCGAACACCGGGGAGCTGTTTTTT. Translated: CASRGAANTGELFF.

This clonotype came up a few times. V usage is TRBV4-1 and J usage is TRBJ2-5; D is perhaps TRBD1 (6 bases). The CDR3 runs 16 residues. The germline V gene encodes CDR1 MGHRA and CDR2 YSYEKL. V shed 6 bases and J shed 5 bases, with 22 bases lying between them. The CDR3: CASRGAPGQRGETQYF. In nucleotides, the CDR3 is TGCGCCAGCAGGGGGGCCCCGGGACAAAGAGGCGAGACCCAGTACTTC.

The genes are TRBV21-1 and TRBJ2-1. TRBV21-1 is a documented pseudogene. The CDR3 totals 14 residues. In DNA form, the CDR3 reads TGTGCCAGCAGCAAAGCAATCCCCTACAATGAGCAGTTCTTC. Its protein is CASSKAIPYNEQFF.

A few counts support this clonotype. The V and J genes are TRBV23-1 and TRBJ2-1; D may match TRBD1 or TRBD2 (6 bases each). TRBV23-1 is marked as an open reading frame, function uncertain. The CDR3 is 16 residues long. Trimming stripped 0 bases from V and 4 bases from J, with 13 bases between. The CDR3 region is CASSQSRGAPYNEQFF. The CDR3 nucleotides are TGCGCCAGCAGTCAATCAAGGGGGGCCCCATACAATGAGCAGTTCTTC.

Written as DNA, the CDR3 is TGTGCCAGCGGCGGACAGGACAACACTGAAGCTTTCTTT. Translation gives CASGGQDNTEAFF. The chain combines TRBV12-3 or TRBV12-4 with TRBJ1-1; TRBD1 aligns across 7 bases. This CDR3 region has 13 residues. After removal of 8 bases from V and 2 bases from J, the junction contained 5 bases not matched to a gene.

This clonotype was observed at least ten times. The chain joins TRBV12-3 or TRBV12-4 to TRBJ2-1, with 7 bases matching TRBD1. The trim removed 6 bases at V and 5 bases at J, leaving 4 bases unmatched. The CDR3 runs to 13 residues. In DNA form, the CDR3 reads TGTGCCAGCAGCTTGGGACAGCACAATGAGCAGTTCTTC. Its protein is CASSLGQHNEQFF.

The chain is built from TRBV29-1 and TRBJ2-2; D remains unclear. With 7 bases removed from V and 0 bases from J, the gap between germline ends came to 6 bases. This CDR3 is 12 amino acids long. Germline V gene sequence: CDR1 SQVTM, CDR2 ANQGSEA. In nucleotides, the CDR3 is TGCAGCGGGCGTTCGAACACCGGGGAGCTGTTTTTT. It translates to CSGRSNTGELFF.

At least ten counts were recorded for this clonotype. V is TRBV20-1 and J is TRBJ1-2; D remains ambiguous. In germline, CDR1 is DFQATT, CDR2 SNEGSKA (reference sequence). The CDR3 loop spans 15 amino acids. V dropped 0 bases and J dropped 0 bases, with 11 bases sitting between them. CDR3 loop: CSARDPRTANYGYTF. CDR3 DNA sequence: TGCAGTGCTAGAGATCCCCGGACCGCTAACTATGGCTACACCTTC.

As regards this clonotype: Given a much more abundant clone one base away, this may be a read error. The chain uses TRBV4-1 and TRBJ2-1; D remains unclear. The germline gives CDR1 MGHRA, CDR2 YSYEKL. Between the trimmed V and J ends, which lost 0 bases and 9 bases, there was a span of 9 bases. CDR3 length: 13 residues. In nucleotides, the CDR3 is TGCGCCAGCAGCCAAGACCGAGTGGGTGAGCAGTTCTTC. Its protein product is CASSQDRVGEQFF.

Many counts were recorded for this clonotype. The rearrangement links TRBV29-1 to TRBJ2-5; no reliable D call. This CDR3 comprises 13 residues. The V gene's germline CDR1 is SQVTM and CDR2 ANQGSEA. The germline V and J ends were trimmed by 1 base and 2 bases, with 8 bases remaining between them. The CDR3 DNA reads as TGCAGCGTTGAAGCGGCGACTCAAGAGACCCAGTACTTC. Protein: CSVEAATQETQYF.

This clonotype was observed a handful of times. This chain links TRBV6-1 with TRBJ2-1; no clear D gene. The CDR3 spans 12 residues. The V end lost 3 bases, the J end lost 9 bases, and 9 bases lay between the germline ends. Germline V gives CDR1 MNHNS, CDR2 SASEGT. CDR3 coding DNA: TGTGCCAGCAGTGATAGGTATTCTGAGCAGTTCTTC. Its protein product is CASSDRYSEQFF.

The chain uses TRBV12-3 or TRBV12-4 and TRBJ2-5; D call uncertain. The CDR3 runs to 14 residues. V was pared by 4 bases and J by 1 base, with 10 bases between. Here the CDR3 DNA reads TGTGCCAGCAGTTCACGGGCCGGCCAAGAGACCCAGTACTTC. It codes for CASSSRAGQETQYF.